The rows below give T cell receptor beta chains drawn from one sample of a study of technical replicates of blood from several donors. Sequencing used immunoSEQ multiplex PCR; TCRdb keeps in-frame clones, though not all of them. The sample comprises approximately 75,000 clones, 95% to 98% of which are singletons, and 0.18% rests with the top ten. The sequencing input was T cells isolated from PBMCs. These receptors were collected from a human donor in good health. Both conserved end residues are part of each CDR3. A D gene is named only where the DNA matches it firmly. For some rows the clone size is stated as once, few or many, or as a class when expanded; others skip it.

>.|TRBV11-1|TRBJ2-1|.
CASSGKGVSSYNEQFF
TGTGCCAGCAGCGGTAAGGGGGTCAGCTCCTACAATGAGCAGTTCTTC
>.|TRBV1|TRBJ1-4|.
CTSSQDQDRANEKLFF
TGCACCAGCAGCCAAGATCAGGACAGGGCTAATGAAAAACTGTTTTTT
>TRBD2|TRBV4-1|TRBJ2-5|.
CASSQDFLAGQETQYF
TGCGCCAGCAGCCAAGATTTCCTAGCGGGGCAAGAGACCCAGTACTTC
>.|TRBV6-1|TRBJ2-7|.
CASSLQYYEQYF
TGTGCCAGCAGTTTACAATACTACGAGCAGTACTTC
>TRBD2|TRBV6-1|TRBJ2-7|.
CASSGGLAGEGYF
TGTGCCAGCAGTGGAGGACTAGCGGGGGAAGGATACTTC
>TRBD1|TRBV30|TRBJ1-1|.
CAWSEGQVPSTEAFF
TGTGCCTGGAGTGAGGGACAGGTCCCCAGCACTGAAGCTTTCTTT
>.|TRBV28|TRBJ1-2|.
CASSTHPGRDNYGYTF
TGTGCCAGCAGTACCCACCCTGGGAGAGACAACTATGGCTACACCTTC
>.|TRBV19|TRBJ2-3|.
CASSDSLYSTDTQYF
TGTGCCAGTAGTGACAGCTTGTATAGCACAGATACGCAGTATTTT
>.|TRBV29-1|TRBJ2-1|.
CSVEDPASWSSYNEQFF
TGCAGCGTTGAAGATCCGGCTAGCTGGAGCTCCTACAATGAGCAGTTCTTC
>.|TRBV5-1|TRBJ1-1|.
CASSLVPPTGNTEAFF
TGCGCCAGCAGCTTGGTTCCCCCTACAGGGAACACTGAAGCTTTCTTT
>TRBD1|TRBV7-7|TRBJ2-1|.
CASSPGTGPSNEQFF
TGTGCTAGCAGCCCCGGGACAGGGCCCTCCAATGAGCAGTTCTTC
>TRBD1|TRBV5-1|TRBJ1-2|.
CASSPPSTGVDGYTF
TGCGCCAGCAGCCCTCCCAGTACAGGGGTGGATGGCTACACCTTC
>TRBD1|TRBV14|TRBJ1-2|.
CASSQAGTGGYTF
TGTGCCAGCAGCCAAGCCGGGACAGGAGGCTACACCTTC
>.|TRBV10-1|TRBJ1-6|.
CASTRDIGNSPLHF
TGCGCCAGTACCAGGGATATTGGGAATTCACCCCTCCACTTT
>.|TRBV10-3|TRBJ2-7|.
CAIRGSGRRYEQYF
TGTGCCATCAGGGGGTCAGGGAGGCGATACGAGCAGTACTTC
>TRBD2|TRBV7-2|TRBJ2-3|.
CASSPGLAGARTDTQYF
TGTGCCAGCAGCCCCGGACTAGCGGGGGCACGCACAGATACGCAGTATTTT
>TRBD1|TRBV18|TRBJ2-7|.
CASSPLTGEQYF
TGTGCCAGCTCACCTCTGACAGGGGAGCAGTACTTC
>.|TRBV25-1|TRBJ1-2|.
CASSELTGYGYTF
TGTGCCAGCAGTGAATTGACGGGATATGGCTACACCTTC
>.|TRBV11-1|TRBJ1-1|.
CASSFRNTEAFF
TGTGCCAGCAGCTTTCGGAACACTGAAGCTTTCTTT
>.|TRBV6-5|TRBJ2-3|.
CASQDWGTDTQYF
TGTGCCAGCCAGGATTGGGGCACAGATACGCAGTATTTT
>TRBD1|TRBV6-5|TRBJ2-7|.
CASSSGTGGYEQYF
TGTGCCAGCAGCTCCGGGACAGGGGGTTACGAGCAGTACTTC
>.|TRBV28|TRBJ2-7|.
CCTGMAYEQYF
TGTTGTACGGGGATGGCGTACGAGCAGTACTTC
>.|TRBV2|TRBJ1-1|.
CASSPGAEAFF
TGTGCCAGCAGTCCTGGAGCTGAAGCTTTCTTT
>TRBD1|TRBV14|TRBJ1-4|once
CASSPGQGGTNEKLFF
TGTGCCAGCAGTCCCGGACAGGGCGGGACTAATGAAAAACTGTTTTTT
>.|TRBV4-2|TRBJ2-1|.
CASSQDGSGAYNEQFF
TGTGCCAGCAGCCAAGATGGGAGCGGAGCTTACAATGAGCAGTTCTTC
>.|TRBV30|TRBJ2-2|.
CAWSLWLAPGELFF
TGTGCCTGGAGTTTGTGGCTAGCGCCCGGGGAGCTGTTTTTT
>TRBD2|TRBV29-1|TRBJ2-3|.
CSVVRGGFTDTQYF
TGCAGCGTTGTGCGGGGGGGCTTCACAGATACGCAGTATTTT
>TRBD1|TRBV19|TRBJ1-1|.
CASSDRGRTEAFF
TGTGCCAGTAGTGACAGGGGGCGCACTGAAGCTTTCTTT
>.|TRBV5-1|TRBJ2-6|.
CASSLAGSGANVLTF
TGCGCCAGCAGCTTGGCGGGCTCTGGGGCCAACGTCCTGACTTTC
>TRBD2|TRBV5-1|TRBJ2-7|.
CASSLVTSVKGSYEQYF
TGCGCCAGCAGCTTGGTGACTAGCGTTAAAGGGTCCTACGAGCAGTACTTC
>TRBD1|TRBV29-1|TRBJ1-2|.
CSAVGQGHGYTF
TGCAGCGCCGTGGGACAGGGACATGGCTACACCTTC
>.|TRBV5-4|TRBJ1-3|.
CASSTKGSPLGNTIYF
TGTGCCAGCAGCACTAAGGGGTCACCTCTAGGAAACACCATATATTTT
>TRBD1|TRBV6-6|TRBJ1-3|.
CASSGQGSWGNTIYF
TGTGCCAGCAGCGGACAGGGCTCGTGGGGAAACACCATATATTTT
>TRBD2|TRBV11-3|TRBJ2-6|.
CASSFQLAGGDGANVLTF
TGTGCCAGCAGCTTCCAACTAGCGGGGGGGGATGGGGCCAACGTCCTGACTTTC
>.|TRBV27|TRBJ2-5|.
CASSPRHGAKETQYF
TGTGCCAGCAGTCCCCGCCACGGAGCCAAGGAGACCCAGTACTTC
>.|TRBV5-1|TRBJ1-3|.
CASSLVSGDFSGNTIYF
TGCGCCAGCAGCTTGGTTTCCGGGGATTTCTCTGGAAACACCATATATTTT
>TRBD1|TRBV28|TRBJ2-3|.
CASRATGGTDTQYF
TGTGCCAGCAGAGCGACAGGGGGCACAGATACGCAGTATTTT
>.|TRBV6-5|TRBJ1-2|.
CASSYSPTRSDGYTF
TGTGCCAGCAGTTACTCCCCAACAAGGAGTGATGGCTACACCTTC
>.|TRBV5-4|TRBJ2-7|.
CASRSGNSYEQYF
TGTGCCAGCAGGTCAGGGAACTCCTACGAGCAGTACTTC
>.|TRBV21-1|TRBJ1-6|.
CASILGPGEGGSPLHF
TGTGCCAGCATCCTTGGACCAGGGGAGGGTGGCTCACCCCTCCACTTT